This TCR beta chain was recorded in a study of OX40 agonist ivuxolimab in advanced cancers. The overall study: Prior anti-PD-1, anti-PD-L1 or anti-CTLA-4 therapy did not bar entry, and more than 35% had some.

The table lists this clone with a few counts. The method was immunoSEQ multiplex PCR; TCRdb's version includes in-frame clones alone and lacks a portion of them. The top ten clones hold around 4% of a sample with about 43,000 clones, roughly 80% of them seen once. This clonotype originated in an adult with an advanced solid tumor such as melanoma, head and neck, liver or kidney cancer. Sequenced material: CD4+ or CD8+ T cells sorted from blood, taken in a trial of the OX40 agonist ivuxolimab.

In DNA, the CDR3 is TGCGCCAGCAGCCAAGATTTGTCGGGGTCCTATAATTCACCCCTCCACTTT. Translated: CASSQDLSGSYNSPLHF. The V and J genes are TRBV4-3 and TRBJ1-6; D not resolved. Germline CDR1 and CDR2: LGHNA and YSLEER. The CDR3 is made up of 17 amino acids. V lost 0 bases and J 1 base, leaving 10 bases between the germline ends.